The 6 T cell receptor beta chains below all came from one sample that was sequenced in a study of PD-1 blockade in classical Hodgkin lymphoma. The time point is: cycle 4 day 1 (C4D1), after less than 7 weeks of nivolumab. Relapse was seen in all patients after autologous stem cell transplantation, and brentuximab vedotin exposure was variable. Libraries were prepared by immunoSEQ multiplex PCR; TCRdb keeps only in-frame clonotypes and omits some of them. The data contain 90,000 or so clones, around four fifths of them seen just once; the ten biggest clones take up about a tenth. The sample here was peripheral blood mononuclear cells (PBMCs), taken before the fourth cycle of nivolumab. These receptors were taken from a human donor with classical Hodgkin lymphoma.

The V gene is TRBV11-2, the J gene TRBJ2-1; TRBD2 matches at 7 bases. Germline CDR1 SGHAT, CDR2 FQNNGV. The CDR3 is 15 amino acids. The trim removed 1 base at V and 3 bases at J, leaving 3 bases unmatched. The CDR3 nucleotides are TGTGCCAGCAGCTTAGGGGCGGGGGACTACAATGAGCAGTTCTTC. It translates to CASSLGAGDYNEQFF.

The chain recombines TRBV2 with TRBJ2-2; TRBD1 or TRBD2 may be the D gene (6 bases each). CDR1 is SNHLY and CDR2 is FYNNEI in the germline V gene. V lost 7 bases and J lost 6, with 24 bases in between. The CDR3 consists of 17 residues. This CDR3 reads CASKRAPPGGAPGELFF. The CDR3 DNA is TGTGCCAGCAAAAGGGCCCCGCCCGGGGGCGCACCCGGGGAGCTGTTTTTT.

The CDR3 reads CASSLAKGAVGSYEQYF. For the CDR3, the DNA is TGCGCCAGCAGCTTGGCCAAAGGGGCGGTTGGATCCTACGAGCAGTACTTC. The rearrangement joins TRBV5-1 to TRBJ2-7; TRBD1 is a possible D gene (5 bases). From germline, CDR1 is SGHRS and CDR2 YFSETQ. Trimming left V 0 bases short and J 1 base short, with 17 bases between. The CDR3 extends over 17 amino acids.

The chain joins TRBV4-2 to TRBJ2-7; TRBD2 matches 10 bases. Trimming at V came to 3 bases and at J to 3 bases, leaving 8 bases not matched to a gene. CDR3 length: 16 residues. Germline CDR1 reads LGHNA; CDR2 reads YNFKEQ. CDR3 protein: CASSHSGTSEDYEQYF. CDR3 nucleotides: TGTGCCAGCAGCCATTCCGGGACTAGCGAGGACTACGAGCAGTACTTC.

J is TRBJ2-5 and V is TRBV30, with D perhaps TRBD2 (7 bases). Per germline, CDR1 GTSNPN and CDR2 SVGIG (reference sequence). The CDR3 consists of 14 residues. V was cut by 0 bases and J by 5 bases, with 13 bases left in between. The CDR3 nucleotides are TGTGCCTGGAGTGTACGGGGGGCGGGGGAGACCCAGTACTTC. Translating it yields CAWSVRGAGETQYF.

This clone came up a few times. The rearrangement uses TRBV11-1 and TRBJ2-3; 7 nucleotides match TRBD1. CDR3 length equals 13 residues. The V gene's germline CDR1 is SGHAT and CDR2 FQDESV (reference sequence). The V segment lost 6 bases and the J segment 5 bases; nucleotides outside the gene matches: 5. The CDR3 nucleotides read TGTGCCAGCAGGACAGGGTTATTAGATACGCAGTATTTT. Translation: CASRTGLLDTQYF. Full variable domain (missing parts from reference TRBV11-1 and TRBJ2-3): EAEVAQSPRYKITEKSQAVAFWCDPISGHATLYWYRQILGQGPELLVQFQDESVVDDSQLPKDRFSAERLKGVDSTLKIQPAELGDSAMYLCASRTGLLDTQYFGPGTRLTVL.